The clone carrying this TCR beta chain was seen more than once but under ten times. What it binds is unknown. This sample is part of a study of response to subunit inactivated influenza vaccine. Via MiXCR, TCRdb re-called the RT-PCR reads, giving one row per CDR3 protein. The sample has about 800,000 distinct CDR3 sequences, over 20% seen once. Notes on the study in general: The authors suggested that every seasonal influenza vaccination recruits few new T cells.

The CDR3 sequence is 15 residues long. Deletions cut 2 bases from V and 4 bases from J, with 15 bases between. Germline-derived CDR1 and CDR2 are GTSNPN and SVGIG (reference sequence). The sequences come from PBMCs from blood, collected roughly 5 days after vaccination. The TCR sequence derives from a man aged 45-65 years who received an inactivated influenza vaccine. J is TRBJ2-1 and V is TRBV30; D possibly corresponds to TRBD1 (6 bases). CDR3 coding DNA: TGTGCCTGGAGTACCCGAGGGGGACCGTACAATGAGCAGTTCTTC. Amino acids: CAWSTRGGPYNEQFF.